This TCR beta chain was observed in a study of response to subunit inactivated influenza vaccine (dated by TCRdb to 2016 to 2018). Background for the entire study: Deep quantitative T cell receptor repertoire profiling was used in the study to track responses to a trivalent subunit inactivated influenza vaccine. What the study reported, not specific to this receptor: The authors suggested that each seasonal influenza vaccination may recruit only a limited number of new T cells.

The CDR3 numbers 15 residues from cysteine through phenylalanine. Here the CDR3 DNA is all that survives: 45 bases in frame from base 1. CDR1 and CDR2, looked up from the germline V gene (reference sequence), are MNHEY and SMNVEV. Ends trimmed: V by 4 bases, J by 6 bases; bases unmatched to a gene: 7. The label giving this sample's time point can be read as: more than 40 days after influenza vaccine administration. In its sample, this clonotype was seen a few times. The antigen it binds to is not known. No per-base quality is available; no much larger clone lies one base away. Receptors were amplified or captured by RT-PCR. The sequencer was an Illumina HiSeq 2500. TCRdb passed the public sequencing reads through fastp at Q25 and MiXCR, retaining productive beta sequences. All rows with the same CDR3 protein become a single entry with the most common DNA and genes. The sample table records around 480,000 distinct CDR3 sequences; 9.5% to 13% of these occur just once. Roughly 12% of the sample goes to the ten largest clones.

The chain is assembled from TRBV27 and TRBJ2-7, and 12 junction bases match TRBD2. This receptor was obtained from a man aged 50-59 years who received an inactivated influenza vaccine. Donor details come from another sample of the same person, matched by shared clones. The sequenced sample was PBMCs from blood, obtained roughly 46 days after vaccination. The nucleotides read TGTGCCAGCAGTTCAAGGACTAGCGGGACATCCGAGCAGTACTTC. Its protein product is CASSSRTSGTSEQYF.